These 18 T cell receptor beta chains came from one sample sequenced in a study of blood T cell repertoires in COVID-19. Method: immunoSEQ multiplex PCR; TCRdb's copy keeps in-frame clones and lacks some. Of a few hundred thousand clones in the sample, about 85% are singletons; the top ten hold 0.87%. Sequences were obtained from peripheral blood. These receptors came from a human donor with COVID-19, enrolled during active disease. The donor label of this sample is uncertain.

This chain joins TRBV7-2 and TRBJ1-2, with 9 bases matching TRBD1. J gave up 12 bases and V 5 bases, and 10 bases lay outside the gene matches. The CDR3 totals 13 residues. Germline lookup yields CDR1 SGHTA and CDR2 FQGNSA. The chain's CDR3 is CASSIRQGDWDTF. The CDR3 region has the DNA TGTGCCAGCAGCATAAGACAGGGGGACTGGGACACCTTC.

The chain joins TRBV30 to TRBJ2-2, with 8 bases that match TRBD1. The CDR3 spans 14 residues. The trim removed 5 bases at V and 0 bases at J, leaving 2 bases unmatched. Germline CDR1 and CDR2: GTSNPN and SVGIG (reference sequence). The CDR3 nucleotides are TGTGCCTGGGACAGGGGTGCGAACACCGGGGAGCTGTTTTTT. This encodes CAWDRGANTGELFF.

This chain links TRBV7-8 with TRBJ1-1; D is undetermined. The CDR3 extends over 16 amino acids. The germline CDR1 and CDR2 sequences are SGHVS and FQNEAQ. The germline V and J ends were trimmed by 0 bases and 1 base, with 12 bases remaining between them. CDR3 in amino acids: CASSLAGSSGNTEAFF. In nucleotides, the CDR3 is TGTGCCAGCAGCTTAGCCGGGAGCTCGGGGAACACTGAAGCTTTCTTT.

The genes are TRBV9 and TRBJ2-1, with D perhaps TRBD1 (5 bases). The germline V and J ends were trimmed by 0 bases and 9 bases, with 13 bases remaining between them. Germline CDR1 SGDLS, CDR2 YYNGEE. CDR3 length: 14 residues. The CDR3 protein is CASSVVEVQGEQFF. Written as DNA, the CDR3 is TGTGCCAGCAGCGTAGTCGAAGTTCAGGGTGAGCAGTTCTTC.

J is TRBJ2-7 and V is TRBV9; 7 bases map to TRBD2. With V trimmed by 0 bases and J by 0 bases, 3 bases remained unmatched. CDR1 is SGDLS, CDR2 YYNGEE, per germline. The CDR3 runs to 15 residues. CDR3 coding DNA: TGTGCCAGCAGCGTAGGGGGGGGAGGCTCCTACGAGCAGTACTTC. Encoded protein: CASSVGGGGSYEQYF.

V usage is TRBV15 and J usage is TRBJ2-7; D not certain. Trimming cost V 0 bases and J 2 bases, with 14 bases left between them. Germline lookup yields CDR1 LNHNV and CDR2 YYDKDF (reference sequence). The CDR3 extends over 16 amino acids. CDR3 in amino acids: CATSRESHGFPYEQYF. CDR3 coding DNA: TGTGCCACCAGCAGAGAGTCACACGGGTTCCCCTACGAGCAGTACTTC.

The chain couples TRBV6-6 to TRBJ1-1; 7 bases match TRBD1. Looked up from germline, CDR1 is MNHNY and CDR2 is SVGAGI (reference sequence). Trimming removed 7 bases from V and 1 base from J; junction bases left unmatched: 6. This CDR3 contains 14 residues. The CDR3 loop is CASTLGQPNTEAFF. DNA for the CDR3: TGTGCCAGCACCCTGGGACAGCCGAACACTGAAGCTTTCTTT.

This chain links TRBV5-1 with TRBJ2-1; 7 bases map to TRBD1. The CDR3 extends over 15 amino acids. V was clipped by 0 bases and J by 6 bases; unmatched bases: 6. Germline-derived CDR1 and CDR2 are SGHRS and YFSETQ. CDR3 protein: CASSLGDRDVNEQFF. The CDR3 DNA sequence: TGCGCCAGCAGCTTGGGTGACAGGGACGTCAATGAGCAGTTCTTC.

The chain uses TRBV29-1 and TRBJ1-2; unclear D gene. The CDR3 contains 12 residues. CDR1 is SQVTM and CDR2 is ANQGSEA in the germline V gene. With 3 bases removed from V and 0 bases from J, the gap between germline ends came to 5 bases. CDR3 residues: CSVDGANYGYTF. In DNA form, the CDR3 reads TGCAGCGTTGACGGGGCTAACTATGGCTACACCTTC. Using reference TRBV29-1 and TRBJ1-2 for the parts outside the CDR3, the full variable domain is SAVISQKPSRDICQRGTSLTIQCQVDSQVTMMFWYRQQPGQSLTLIATANQGSEATYESGFVIDKFPISRPNLTFSTLTVSNMSPEDSSIYLCSVDGANYGYTFGSGTRLTVV.

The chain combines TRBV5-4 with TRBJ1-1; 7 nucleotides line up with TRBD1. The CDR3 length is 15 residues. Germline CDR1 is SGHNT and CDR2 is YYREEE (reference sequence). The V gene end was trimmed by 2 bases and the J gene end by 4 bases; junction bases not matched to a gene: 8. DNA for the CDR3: TGTGCCAGCAGCTTCGAGGGGGCGCGGGGCACTGAAGCTTTCTTT. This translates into CASSFEGARGTEAFF.

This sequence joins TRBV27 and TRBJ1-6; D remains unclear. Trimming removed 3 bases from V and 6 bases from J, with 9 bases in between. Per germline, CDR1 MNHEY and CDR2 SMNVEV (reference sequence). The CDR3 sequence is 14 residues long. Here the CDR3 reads CASSFGHRNSPLHF. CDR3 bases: TGTGCCAGCAGTTTCGGTCACCGTAATTCACCCCTCCACTTT.

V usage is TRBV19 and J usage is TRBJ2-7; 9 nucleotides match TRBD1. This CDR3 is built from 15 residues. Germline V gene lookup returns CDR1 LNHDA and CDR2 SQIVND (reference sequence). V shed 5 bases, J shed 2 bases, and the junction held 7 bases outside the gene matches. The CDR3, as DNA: TGTGCCAGTAGTTCCTGGGGACAGGGCGCCTACGAGCAGTACTTC. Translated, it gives CASSSWGQGAYEQYF.

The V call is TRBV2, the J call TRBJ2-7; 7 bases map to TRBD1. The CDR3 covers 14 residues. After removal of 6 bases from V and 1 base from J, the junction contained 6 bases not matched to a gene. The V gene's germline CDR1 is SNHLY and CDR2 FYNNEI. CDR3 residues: CASRLAQGSYEQYF. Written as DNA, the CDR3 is TGTGCCAGCAGGCTAGCACAGGGGTCCTACGAGCAGTACTTC.

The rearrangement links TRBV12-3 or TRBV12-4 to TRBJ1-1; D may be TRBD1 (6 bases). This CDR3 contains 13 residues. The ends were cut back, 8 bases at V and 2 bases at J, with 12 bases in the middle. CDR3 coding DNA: TGTGCCAGCGCTCCGACAGGAAACACTGAAGCTTTCTTT. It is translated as CASAPTGNTEAFF.

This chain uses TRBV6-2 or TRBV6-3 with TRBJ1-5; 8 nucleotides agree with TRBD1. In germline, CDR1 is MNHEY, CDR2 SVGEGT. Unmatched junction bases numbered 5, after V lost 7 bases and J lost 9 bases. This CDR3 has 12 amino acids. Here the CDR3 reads CASTPGGGPQHF. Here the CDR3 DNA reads TGTGCCAGCACCCCAGGGGGCGGGCCCCAGCATTTT.

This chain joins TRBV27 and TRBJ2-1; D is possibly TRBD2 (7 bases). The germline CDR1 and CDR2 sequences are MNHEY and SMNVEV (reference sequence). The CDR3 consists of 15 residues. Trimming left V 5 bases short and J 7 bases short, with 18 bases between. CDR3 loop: CASSAAGALGNEQFF. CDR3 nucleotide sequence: TGTGCCAGCAGTGCCGCGGGGGCGCTGGGGAATGAGCAGTTCTTC.

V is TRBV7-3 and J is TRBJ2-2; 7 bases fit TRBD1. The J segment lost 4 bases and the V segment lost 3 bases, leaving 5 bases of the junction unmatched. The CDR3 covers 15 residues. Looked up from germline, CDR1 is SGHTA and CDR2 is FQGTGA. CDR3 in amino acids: CASSLRQGGTGELFF. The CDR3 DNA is TGTGCCAGCAGCTTGCGACAGGGTGGCACCGGGGAGCTGTTTTTT.

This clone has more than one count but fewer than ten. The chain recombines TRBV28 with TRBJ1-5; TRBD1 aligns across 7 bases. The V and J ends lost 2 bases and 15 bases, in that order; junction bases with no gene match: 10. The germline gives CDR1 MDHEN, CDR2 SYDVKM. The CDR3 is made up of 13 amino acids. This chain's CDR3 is CASSLRGPGQWHF. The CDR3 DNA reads TGTGCCAGCAGTTTAAGGGGACCGGGACAGTGGCATTTT.